Below are 24 T cell receptor beta chains sequenced from a single sample in a study of blood T cell repertoires in COVID-19. Using immunoSEQ multiplex PCR, the repertoire was profiled, and TCRdb retains in-frame clones only, with some absent. Seen here are about 76,000 clones, about 88% observed once, and the top ten hold 9.5% to 12%. Sample: peripheral blood. The receptors originated from a man in his sixties with COVID-19, enrolled during active disease.

The chain employs TRBV5-1 and TRBJ2-5, with D perhaps matching TRBD2 (5 bases). The germline CDR1 and CDR2 sequences are SGHRS and YFSETQ. V gave up 2 bases and J gave up 4 bases, with 12 bases separating them. The CDR3 has 14 residues. This CDR3 is CASSLEGVSETQYF. CDR3 coding DNA: TGCGCCAGCAGCTTAGAGGGAGTATCAGAGACCCAGTACTTC.

V gene TRBV6-5 combines with J gene TRBJ2-1; a weak D match, TRBD1 (5 bases). Germline V gene data show CDR1 as MNHEY and CDR2 as SVGAGI. Between the trimmed V and J ends, which lost 10 bases and 7 bases, there was a span of 17 bases. The CDR3 spans 13 residues. Here the CDR3 DNA reads TGTGCCACGCACATCGACAGCCGTAATGAGCAGTTCTTC. Its protein is CATHIDSRNEQFF.

The chain combines TRBV10-3 with TRBJ2-5; 9 positions match TRBD2. V gave up 2 bases and J gave up 0 bases; unmatched junction bases: 7. Germline V gene data show CDR1 as ENHRY and CDR2 as SYGVKD. This CDR3 contains 17 residues. The CDR3 loop reads CAISEMASGTYQETQYF. As DNA, the CDR3 is TGTGCCATCAGTGAGATGGCTAGCGGGACTTACCAAGAGACCCAGTACTTC.

V and J are TRBV10-1 and TRBJ2-1, with 10 nucleotides matching TRBD2. This CDR3 comprises 14 residues. The V gene end was trimmed by 9 bases and the J gene end by 6 bases; junction bases not matched to a gene: 8. Looked up from germline, CDR1 is WNHNN and CDR2 is SYGVQD (reference sequence). CDR3 sequence: CARIKRGGRNEQFF. DNA for the CDR3: TGCGCCAGGATTAAGCGGGGGGGCCGCAATGAGCAGTTCTTC.

The J gene is TRBJ2-7, the V gene TRBV9; 8 nucleotides line up with TRBD1. V dropped 0 bases and J dropped 2; count of bases not matched to a gene: 4. The V gene's germline CDR1 is SGDLS and CDR2 YYNGEE. This CDR3 has 15 amino acids. The CDR3: CASSVGQGSPYEQYF. The CDR3 bases are TGTGCCAGCAGCGTAGGACAGGGGTCCCCCTACGAGCAGTACTTC.

The chain employs TRBV19 and TRBJ1-2; D unclear. V was clipped by 7 bases and J by 3 bases, with 15 bases between them. The CDR3 covers 14 residues. Germline V CDR1 and CDR2: LNHDA, SQIVND (reference sequence). CDR3: CASTSTAAYYGYTF. DNA for the CDR3: TGTGCCAGTACCTCGACGGCAGCGTACTATGGCTACACCTTC.

A note on this clone: The CDR3 does not close with the conserved phenylalanine or tryptophan, likely indicating a read error. No DNA is shown, since the ends of the CDR3 on it are uncertain; the CDR3 is the one TCRdb lists. This chain connects TRBV4-2 to TRBJ2-7; the table's D call of TRBD2 was not tested on the DNA. 13 amino acids form the CDR3, both terminal residues included. Per the germline V gene, CDR1 is LGHNA and CDR2 is YNFKEQ. This CDR3 is CASSRSGRAGWQL.

CDR3 region: CASSRQQTYEQYF. CDR3 coding DNA: TGCGCCAGCAGCAGACAGCAAACCTACGAGCAGTACTTC. This rearrangement joins TRBV10-2 to TRBJ2-7, with a weak D call TRBD1 (5 bases). The V end lost 6 bases, the J end lost 2 bases, and 11 bases lay between the germline ends. The CDR3 extends over 13 amino acids. Per the germline V gene, CDR1 is WSHSY and CDR2 is SAAADI.

The V call is TRBV27, the J call TRBJ2-7; a weak D match, TRBD1 (6 bases). CDR1 and CDR2 (germline): MNHEY, SMNVEV (reference sequence). V lost 5 bases to trimming and J lost 3 bases, with 14 bases between them. CDR3 length: 14 residues. Here the CDR3 DNA reads TGTGCCAGCAGTCTACGACAGGCGAACTACGAGCAGTACTTC. Translated: CASSLRQANYEQYF.

The chain carries TRBV2 and TRBJ1-2, with 10 bases identical to TRBD1. The germline V gene has CDR1 SNHLY and CDR2 FYNNEI. The CDR3 has 19 amino acids. After removal of 5 bases from V and 4 bases from J, the junction contained 19 bases not matched to a gene. As DNA, the CDR3 is TGTGCCAGCAGTAACCTCCCGGGACAGGGGACCCTCGACGGCTATGGCTACACCTTC. It codes for CASSNLPGQGTLDGYGYTF.

V is TRBV19 and J is TRBJ2-7; TRBD1 matches at 8 bases. This CDR3 has 15 amino acids. V shed 3 bases, J shed 4 bases, and the junction held 8 bases outside the gene matches. Germline V CDR1 and CDR2: LNHDA, SQIVND (reference sequence). The CDR3 spells CASSISPGQAYEQYF. Here the CDR3 DNA reads TGTGCCAGTAGTATCTCTCCGGGACAGGCATACGAGCAGTACTTC. Variable domain in full (rest from reference TRBV19 and TRBJ2-7): DGGITQSPKYLFRKEGQNVTLSCEQNLNHDAMYWYRQDPGQGLRLIYYSQIVNDFQKGDIAEGYSVSREKKESFPLTVTSAQKNPTAFYLCASSISPGQAYEQYFGPGTRLTVT.

A few counts support this clone. This chain joins TRBV9 and TRBJ1-2; D not certain. Looked up from germline, CDR1 is SGDLS and CDR2 is YYNGEE. V was pared by 0 bases and J by 0 bases, with 21 bases between. The CDR3 contains 19 residues. The CDR3, as DNA: TGTGCCAGCAGCGTAGAAGGATTTTACTGGGGAGACACTAACTATGGCTACACCTTC. This codes for CASSVEGFYWGDTNYGYTF.

The rearrangement links TRBV11-2 to TRBJ2-7, with a weak D call TRBD2 (6 bases). Between the trimmed V and J ends, which lost 4 bases and 5 bases, there was a span of 18 bases. Germline V lookup: CDR1 SGHAT, CDR2 FQNNGV. This CDR3 is 15 amino acids long. CDR3 protein: CASSSRLGLSHEQYF. The CDR3 coding sequence is TGTGCCAGCAGCTCGCGACTAGGGTTAAGCCACGAGCAGTACTTC.

The rearrangement links TRBV30 to TRBJ2-7; 13 bases match TRBD2. The germline CDR1 and CDR2 sequences are GTSNPN and SVGIG (reference sequence). This CDR3 is 14 amino acids long. The junction had 2 bases not matched to a gene; V was cut back by 5 bases and J by 1 base. In nucleotides, the CDR3 is TGTGCCTGGGGACTAGCGGGGGCTTCCTACGAGCAGTACTTC. This translates into CAWGLAGASYEQYF.

V is TRBV11-2 and J is TRBJ2-5; possible D gene TRBD2, 6 bases. Trimming took off 0 bases at V and 4 bases at J, with 9 bases between the two ends. CDR3 length equals 14 residues. CDR1 SGHAT and CDR2 FQNNGV come from the germline V gene. The CDR3 spells CASSLDFGGETQYF. The CDR3 coding sequence is TGTGCCAGCAGCTTAGATTTCGGGGGAGAGACCCAGTACTTC.

The chain couples TRBV5-4 to TRBJ2-3; 9 bases map to TRBD2. Germline assignment: CDR1 SGHNT and CDR2 YYREEE (reference sequence). This CDR3 region has 16 residues. The J segment lost 5 bases and the V segment lost 1 base, leaving 8 bases of the junction unmatched. The CDR3 reads CASSLKLAGSGDTQYF. DNA of the CDR3: TGTGCCAGCAGCTTGAAGCTAGCGGGGTCCGGAGATACGCAGTATTTT.

CDR3 loop: CASSEELAGGPGTDTQYF. As DNA, the CDR3 is TGTGCCAGCAGTGAGGAACTAGCGGGGGGGCCCGGCACAGATACGCAGTATTTT. V and J are TRBV6-1 and TRBJ2-3; 13 bases are a match to TRBD2. The V gene's germline CDR1 is MNHNS and CDR2 SASEGT. V shed 3 bases and J 1 base; nucleotides not matched to a gene: 7. The CDR3 runs 18 residues.

V and J are TRBV28 and TRBJ2-5, with 10 bases that match TRBD2. Trimming removed 3 bases from V and 3 bases from J; junction bases left unmatched: 7. This CDR3 contains 16 residues. CDR1 and CDR2 (germline): MDHEN, SYDVKM. The CDR3 spells CASSFHSGGLKETQYF. The CDR3 DNA reads TGTGCCAGCAGTTTCCATAGCGGGGGGTTGAAAGAGACCCAGTACTTC.

This chain joins TRBV28 and TRBJ2-1; D perhaps matches TRBD2 (5 bases). Germline V gene lookup returns CDR1 MDHEN and CDR2 SYDVKM. This CDR3 has 15 residues. With 4 bases removed from V and 8 bases from J, the gap between germline ends came to 18 bases. CDR3 in amino acids: CASSSPALLVYEQFF. The CDR3 nucleotides are TGTGCCAGCAGTTCTCCCGCCCTACTAGTGTATGAGCAGTTCTTC.

This clone was counted once. V usage is TRBV5-6 and J usage is TRBJ2-7; TRBD1 matches 11 bases. Germline CDR1 and CDR2: SGHDT and YYEEEE. This CDR3 is built from 16 residues. V gave up 4 bases and J gave up 1 base; unmatched junction bases: 7. Here the CDR3 DNA reads TGTGCCAGCAGCGACTGGGGACAGGGGGAGTCCTACGAGCAGTACTTC. Translation gives CASSDWGQGESYEQYF.

The chain combines TRBV18 with TRBJ1-6, with D possibly being TRBD1 (5 bases). V dropped 2 bases and J dropped 5 bases, with 13 bases sitting between them. Germline V gives CDR1 KGHSH, CDR2 LQKENI. The CDR3 loop spans 16 amino acids. DNA of the CDR3: TGTGCCAGCTCACCAGCCTCGCGGGGGGATAATTCACCCCTCCACTTT. Its protein product is CASSPASRGDNSPLHF.

The chain has TRBV29-1 and TRBJ2-3; 9 nucleotides line up with TRBD2. Losses at the gene ends were 7 bases for V and 4 bases for J; bases not matched to a gene: 12. The CDR3 sequence is 15 residues long. Germline assignment: CDR1 SQVTM and CDR2 ANQGSEA. The CDR3 DNA is TGCAGCGCTATCCCCTCTGGCGGGGGGGCAGATACGCAGTATTTT. Translated, it gives CSAIPSGGGADTQYF.

The rearrangement links TRBV5-1 to TRBJ1-2; TRBD1 aligns across 9 bases. CDR3 length: 14 residues. Germline-derived CDR1 and CDR2 are SGHRS and YFSETQ. V lost 7 bases to trimming and J lost 7 bases; unmatched junction nucleotides: 11. The DNA of the CDR3 is TGCGCCAGCTTTCCCGGACAGGGGATAGGTGGCTACACCTTC. Protein: CASFPGQGIGGYTF.

This rearrangement joins TRBV28 to TRBJ2-2, with a possible D match to TRBD2 (5 bases). The CDR3 consists of 13 residues. V gave up 5 bases and J gave up 9 bases, with 13 bases separating them. Germline values: CDR1 MDHEN, CDR2 SYDVKM. CDR3 nucleotides: TGTGCCAGCAGTACCCCGGACTTTTGGGAGCTGTTTTTT. Its protein is CASSTPDFWELFF.